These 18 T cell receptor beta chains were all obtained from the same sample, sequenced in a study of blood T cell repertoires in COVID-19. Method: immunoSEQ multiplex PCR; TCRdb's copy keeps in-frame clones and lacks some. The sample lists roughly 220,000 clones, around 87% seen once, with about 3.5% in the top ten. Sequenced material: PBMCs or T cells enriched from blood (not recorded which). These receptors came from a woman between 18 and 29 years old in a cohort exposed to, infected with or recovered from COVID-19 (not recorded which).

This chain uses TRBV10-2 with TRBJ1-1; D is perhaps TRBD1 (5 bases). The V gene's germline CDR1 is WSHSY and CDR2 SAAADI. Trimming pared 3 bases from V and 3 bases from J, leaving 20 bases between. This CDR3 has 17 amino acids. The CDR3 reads CASSDRGGLMRYTEAFF. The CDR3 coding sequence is TGCGCCAGCAGTGATCGTGGGGGGTTGATGAGGTACACTGAAGCTTTCTTT.

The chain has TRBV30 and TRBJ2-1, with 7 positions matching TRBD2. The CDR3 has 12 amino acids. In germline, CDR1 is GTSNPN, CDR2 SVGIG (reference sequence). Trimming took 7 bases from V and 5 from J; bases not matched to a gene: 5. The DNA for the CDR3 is TGTGCCTCTGGGGGGGGACACAATGAGCAGTTCTTC. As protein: CASGGGHNEQFF.

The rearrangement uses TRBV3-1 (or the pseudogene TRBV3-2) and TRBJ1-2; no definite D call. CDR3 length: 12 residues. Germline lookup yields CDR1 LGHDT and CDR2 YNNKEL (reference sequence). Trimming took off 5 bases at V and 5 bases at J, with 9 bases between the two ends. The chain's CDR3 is CASSRREYGYTF. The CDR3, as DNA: TGTGCCAGCAGCAGACGGGAATATGGCTACACCTTC.

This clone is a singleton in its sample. The CDR3 loop reads CASSLQRAGYLFF. The CDR3 nucleotides are TGTGCCAGCAGTTTACAGAGGGCAGGATATCTGTTTTTT. V gene TRBV28 combines with J gene TRBJ2-2, with D possibly being TRBD2 (5 bases). The CDR3 contains 13 residues. V was clipped by 2 bases and J by 14 bases, with 15 bases between them. From germline, CDR1 is MDHEN and CDR2 SYDVKM.

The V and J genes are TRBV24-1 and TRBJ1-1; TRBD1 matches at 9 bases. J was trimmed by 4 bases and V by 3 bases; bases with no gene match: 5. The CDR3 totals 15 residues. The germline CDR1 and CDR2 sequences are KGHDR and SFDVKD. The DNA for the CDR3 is TGTGCCACCAGTGATCCGGGACAGGGCAGCACTGAAGCTTTCTTT. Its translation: CATSDPGQGSTEAFF.

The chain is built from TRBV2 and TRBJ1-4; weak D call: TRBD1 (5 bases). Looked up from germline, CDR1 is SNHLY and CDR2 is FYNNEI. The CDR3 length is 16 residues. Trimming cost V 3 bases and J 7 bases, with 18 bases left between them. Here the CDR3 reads CASSEQEGPYGEKLFF. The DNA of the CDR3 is TGTGCCAGCAGTGAGCAGGAGGGGCCGTACGGTGAAAAACTGTTTTTT.

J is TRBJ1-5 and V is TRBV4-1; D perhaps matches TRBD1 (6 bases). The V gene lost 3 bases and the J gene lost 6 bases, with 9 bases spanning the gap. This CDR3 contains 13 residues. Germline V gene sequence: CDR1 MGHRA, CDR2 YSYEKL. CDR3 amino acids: CASSQRTVQPQHF. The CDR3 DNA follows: TGCGCCAGCAGCCAGCGGACAGTTCAGCCCCAGCATTTT.

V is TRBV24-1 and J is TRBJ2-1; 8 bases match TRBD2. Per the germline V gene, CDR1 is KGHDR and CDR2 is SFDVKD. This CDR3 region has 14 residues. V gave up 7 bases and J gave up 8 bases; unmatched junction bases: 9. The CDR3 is CATSREGVVHEQFF. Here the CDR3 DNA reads TGTGCCACCAGCCGGGAGGGGGTGGTCCATGAGCAGTTCTTC.

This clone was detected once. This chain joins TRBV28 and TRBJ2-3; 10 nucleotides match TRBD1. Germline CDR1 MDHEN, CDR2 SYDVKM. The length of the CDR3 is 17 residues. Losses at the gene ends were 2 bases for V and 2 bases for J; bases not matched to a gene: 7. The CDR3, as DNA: TGTGCCAGCAGTTTAGGGACAGGGGCGATACCCACAGATACGCAGTATTTT. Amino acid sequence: CASSLGTGAIPTDTQYF.

CDR3 DNA: TGCGCCAGCAGGAGCGGGGGGGCGGGAGATACGCAGTATTTT. It translates to CASRSGGAGDTQYF. J is TRBJ2-3 and V is TRBV10-2, with 10 nucleotides matching TRBD2. Losses at the gene ends were 6 bases for V and 5 bases for J; bases not matched to a gene: 5. From germline, CDR1 is WSHSY and CDR2 SAAADI. The CDR3 totals 14 residues.

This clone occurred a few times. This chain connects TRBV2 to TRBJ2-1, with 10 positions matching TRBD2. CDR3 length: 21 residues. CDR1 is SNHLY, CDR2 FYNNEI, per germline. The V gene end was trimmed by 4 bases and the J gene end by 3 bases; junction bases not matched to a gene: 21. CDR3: CASSGPGASGGQNSGYNEQFF. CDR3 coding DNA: TGTGCCAGCAGTGGCCCTGGCGCTAGCGGGGGCCAAAATTCAGGCTACAATGAGCAGTTCTTC.

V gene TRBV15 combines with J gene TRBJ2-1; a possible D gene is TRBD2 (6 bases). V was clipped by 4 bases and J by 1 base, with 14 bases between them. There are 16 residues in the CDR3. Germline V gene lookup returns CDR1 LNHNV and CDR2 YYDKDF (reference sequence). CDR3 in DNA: TGTGCCACCAGCAAGAGGAGCGGGCGTTCCTACAATGAGCAGTTCTTC. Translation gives CATSKRSGRSYNEQFF.

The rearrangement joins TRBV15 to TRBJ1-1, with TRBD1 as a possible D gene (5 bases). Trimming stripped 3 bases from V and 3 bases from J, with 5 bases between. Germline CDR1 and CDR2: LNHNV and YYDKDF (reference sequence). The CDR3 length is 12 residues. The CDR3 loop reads CATSRTDTEAFF. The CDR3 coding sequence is TGTGCCACCAGCAGGACAGACACTGAAGCTTTCTTT.

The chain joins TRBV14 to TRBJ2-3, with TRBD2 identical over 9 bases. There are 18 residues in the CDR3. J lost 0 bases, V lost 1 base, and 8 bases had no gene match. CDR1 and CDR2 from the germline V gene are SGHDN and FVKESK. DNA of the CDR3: TGTGCCAGCAGCCAAGCCGGACTAGCGAATCCTAGCACAGATACGCAGTATTTT. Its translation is CASSQAGLANPSTDTQYF.

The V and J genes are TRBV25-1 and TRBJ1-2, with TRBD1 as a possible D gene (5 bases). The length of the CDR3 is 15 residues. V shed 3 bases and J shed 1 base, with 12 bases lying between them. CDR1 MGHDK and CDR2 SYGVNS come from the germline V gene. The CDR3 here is CASSESQEINYGYTF. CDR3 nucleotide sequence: TGTGCCAGCAGTGAGTCACAGGAAATTAACTATGGCTACACCTTC.

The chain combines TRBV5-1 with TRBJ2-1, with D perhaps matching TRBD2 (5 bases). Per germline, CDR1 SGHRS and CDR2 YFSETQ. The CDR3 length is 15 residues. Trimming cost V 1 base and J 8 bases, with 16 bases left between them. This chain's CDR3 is CASSLSASHGDEQFF. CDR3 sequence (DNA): TGCGCCAGCAGCTTGTCGGCTAGCCATGGGGATGAGCAGTTCTTC.

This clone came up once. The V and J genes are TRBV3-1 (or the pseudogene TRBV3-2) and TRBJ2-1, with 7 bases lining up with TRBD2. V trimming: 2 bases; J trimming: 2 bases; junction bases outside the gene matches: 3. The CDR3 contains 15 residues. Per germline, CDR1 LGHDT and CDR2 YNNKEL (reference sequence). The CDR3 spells CASSQPSGAYNEQFF. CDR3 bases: TGTGCCAGCAGCCAACCTAGCGGAGCCTACAATGAGCAGTTCTTC.

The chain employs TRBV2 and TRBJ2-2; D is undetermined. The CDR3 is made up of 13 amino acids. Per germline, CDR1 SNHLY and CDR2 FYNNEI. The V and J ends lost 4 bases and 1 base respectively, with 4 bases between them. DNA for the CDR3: TGTGCCAGCAGTGGACAGAACACCGGGGAGCTGTTTTTT. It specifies CASSGQNTGELFF.